This T cell receptor beta chain was sequenced in a study of control samples from healthy donors and cancer patients. Measured with immunoSEQ multiplex PCR; TCRdb has only the in-frame clones, and not every one. The data hold approximately 100,000 clones, with 85% to 90% observed a single time. J was trimmed by 3 bases and V by 7 bases; bases with no gene match: 10. Germline V CDR1 and CDR2: MNHEY, SVGAGI. CDR3 length: 15 residues. The receptor was derived from a man under 40 in good health. What was sequenced was blood. The V gene is TRBV6-5, the J gene TRBJ2-7; 9 bases are shared with TRBD1. The CDR3 DNA reads as TGTGCCAGCAACCGGGACAGGGAAGGCCTCTACGAGCAGTACTTC. Translated: CASNRDREGLYEQYF.